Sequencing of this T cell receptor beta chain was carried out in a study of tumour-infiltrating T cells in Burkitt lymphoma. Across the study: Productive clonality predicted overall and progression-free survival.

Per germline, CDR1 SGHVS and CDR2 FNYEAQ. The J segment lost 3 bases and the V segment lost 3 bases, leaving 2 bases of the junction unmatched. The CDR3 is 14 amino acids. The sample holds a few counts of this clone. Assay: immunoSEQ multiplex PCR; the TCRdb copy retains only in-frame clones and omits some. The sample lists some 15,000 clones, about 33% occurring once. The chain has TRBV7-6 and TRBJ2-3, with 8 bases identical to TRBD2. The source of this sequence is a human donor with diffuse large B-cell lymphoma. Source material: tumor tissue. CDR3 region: CASSFPSGTDTQYF. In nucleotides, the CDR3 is TGTGCCAGCAGCTTCCCTAGCGGGACAGATACGCAGTATTTT. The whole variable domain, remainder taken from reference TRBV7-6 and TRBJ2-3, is GAGVSQSPRYKVTKRGQDVALRCDPISGHVSLYWYRQALGQGPEFLTYFNYEAQQDKSGLPNDRFSAERPEGSISTLTIQRTEQRDSAMYRCASSFPSGTDTQYFGPGTRLTVL.